Presented here are 20 T cell receptor beta chains from one specimen sequenced in a study of cytomegalovirus exposure and HLA in healthy donors. The table came from immunoSEQ multiplex PCR; TCRdb's copy has only in-frame clones and leaves some out. The sample includes about 190,000 clones, about four fifths of them seen just once. Input material: PBMCs. Every receptor here comes from a man between 18 and 35 years old in good health and CMV-seropositive.

The J gene is TRBJ2-5, the V gene TRBV5-1; 13 bases line up with TRBD2. This CDR3 is built from 17 residues. Germline assignment: CDR1 SGHRS and CDR2 YFSETQ. Trimming cost V 4 bases and J 5 bases; bases outside gene matches: 11. The CDR3 protein is CASSPGLAGRSRETQYF. Written as DNA, the CDR3 is TGCGCCAGCAGCCCGGGACTAGCGGGAAGATCGAGGGAGACCCAGTACTTC.

The rearrangement links TRBV7-2 to TRBJ2-7; D ambiguous. The CDR3 is 13 residues long. V lost 4 bases and J lost 2, with 9 bases in between. Germline CDR1 SGHTA, CDR2 FQGNSA. The CDR3 protein is CASSSPQAYEQYF. In nucleotides, the CDR3 is TGTGCCAGCAGCTCACCCCAGGCCTACGAGCAGTACTTC.

This chain uses TRBV9 with TRBJ1-4; maybe TRBD1 (6 bases). Germline lookup yields CDR1 SGDLS and CDR2 YYNGEE. With 0 bases removed from V and 2 bases from J, the gap between germline ends came to 8 bases. This CDR3 comprises 15 residues. This CDR3 reads CASSVVGATNEKLFF. The CDR3 DNA reads TGTGCCAGCAGCGTAGTGGGGGCGACTAATGAAAAACTGTTTTTT.

The rearrangement links TRBV6-1 to TRBJ1-5; TRBD1 aligns across 7 bases. The CDR3 is made up of 13 amino acids. V dropped 7 bases and J dropped 7; count of bases not matched to a gene: 7. The germline V gene encodes CDR1 MNHNS and CDR2 SASEGT. The CDR3 is CASTIDRDQPQHF. DNA of the CDR3: TGTGCCAGCACAATTGACAGGGACCAGCCCCAGCATTTT.

The chain links TRBV7-3 to TRBJ2-5; TRBD2 matches 7 bases. This CDR3 has 15 residues. With V trimmed by 2 bases and J by 0 bases, 3 bases remained unmatched. Germline V gene data show CDR1 as SGHTA and CDR2 as FQGTGA. The CDR3 coding sequence is TGTGCCAGCAGCTTATTGGGGGGGGACCAAGAGACCCAGTACTTC. It yields the protein CASSLLGGDQETQYF.

This chain links TRBV5-1 with TRBJ1-1, with D uncertain. CDR1 and CDR2 from the germline V gene are SGHRS and YFSETQ. This CDR3 contains 15 residues. V lost 4 bases, J lost 3 bases, and 16 bases lay in between. This chain's CDR3 is CASSLDYRSDTEAFF. DNA for the CDR3: TGCGCCAGCAGCCTGGACTATAGGAGTGACACTGAAGCTTTCTTT.

The chain employs TRBV6-6 and TRBJ2-5, with D unclear. The CDR3 runs 13 residues. V lost 5 bases to trimming and J lost 1 base, with 8 bases between them. The V gene's germline CDR1 is MNHNY and CDR2 SVGAGI (reference sequence). The CDR3 coding sequence is TGTGCCAGCAGTGCCCCGGGCCAAGAGACCCAGTACTTC. As protein: CASSAPGQETQYF.

The J gene is TRBJ1-1, the V gene TRBV10-3; D unresolved. The CDR3 is 16 amino acids. CDR1 and CDR2 from the germline V gene are ENHRY and SYGVKD. The V and J ends lost 0 bases and 5 bases respectively, with 16 bases between them. CDR3 sequence (DNA): TGTGCCATCAGTGAGTCGAAACAGCAAGTAATAACTGAAGCTTTCTTT. Its protein product is CAISESKQQVITEAFF.

The V gene is TRBV6-5, the J gene TRBJ2-4; 7 bases agree with TRBD1. V dropped 3 bases and J dropped 4; count of bases not matched to a gene: 6. The CDR3 runs to 15 residues. Germline loops: CDR1 MNHEY, CDR2 SVGAGI. This CDR3 is CASSYFIQGKNIQYF. In DNA, the CDR3 is TGTGCCAGCAGTTATTTTATACAGGGGAAAAACATTCAGTACTTC.

The CDR3 is CASTFPGVVEQYF. CDR3 DNA sequence: TGTGCCAGCACCTTCCCGGGGGTCGTTGAGCAGTACTTC. This chain connects TRBV28 to TRBJ2-7; possible D gene TRBD2, 6 bases. The germline gives CDR1 MDHEN, CDR2 SYDVKM. The CDR3 extends over 13 amino acids. Trimming cost V 7 bases and J 7 bases, with 17 bases left between them. The full variable domain, completed using reference TRBV28 and TRBJ2-7, is DVKVTQSSRYLVKRTGEKVFLECVQDMDHENMFWYRQDPGLGLRLIYFSYDVKMKEKGDIPEGYSVSREKKERFSLILESASTNQTSMYLCASTFPGVVEQYFGPGTRLTVT.

The table lists this clone with a few counts. This chain joins TRBV4-2 and TRBJ2-7; 8 nucleotides line up with TRBD2. The CDR3 contains 15 residues. The germline V gene encodes CDR1 LGHNA and CDR2 YNFKEQ. Germline trimming cut 0 bases from V and 4 bases from J; bases unmatched to any gene: 5. This CDR3 reads CASSQESGSSYEQYF. The CDR3 bases are TGTGCCAGCAGCCAAGAGAGCGGGAGTTCTTACGAGCAGTACTTC.

This clone was observed a single time. The chain joins TRBV18 to TRBJ2-2; 11 nucleotides agree with TRBD2. J gave up 6 bases and V 5 bases, and 5 bases lay outside the gene matches. From germline, CDR1 is KGHSH and CDR2 LQKENI. CDR3 length: 15 amino acids. Written as DNA, the CDR3 is TGTGCCAGCTCAACTAGCGGGAGTGACGCCGGGGAGCTGTTTTTT. This translates into CASSTSGSDAGELFF.

The genes are TRBV28 and TRBJ1-2; perhaps TRBD1 as D (6 bases). V lost 2 bases and J lost 1, with 11 bases in between. The CDR3 covers 15 residues. The germline V gene has CDR1 MDHEN and CDR2 SYDVKM. CDR3 nucleotides: TGTGCCAGCAGTTTACCTACAGGGTTTAACTATGGCTACACCTTC. Protein product: CASSLPTGFNYGYTF.

V is TRBV28 and J is TRBJ2-2; perhaps TRBD2 as D (6 bases). The CDR3 runs to 15 residues. Germline values: CDR1 MDHEN, CDR2 SYDVKM. The V end lost 6 bases, the J end lost 7 bases, and 18 bases lay between the germline ends. CDR3: CASSAGPASFGELFF. CDR3 DNA: TGTGCCAGCAGCGCGGGACCAGCAAGTTTCGGGGAGCTGTTTTTT. Looking up the rest from reference TRBV28 and TRBJ2-2 gives the full variable domain: DVKVTQSSRYLVKRTGEKVFLECVQDMDHENMFWYRQDPGLGLRLIYFSYDVKMKEKGDIPEGYSVSREKKERFSLILESASTNQTSMYLCASSAGPASFGELFFGEGSRLTVL.

The V and J genes are TRBV7-8 and TRBJ1-2; TRBD1 matches at 7 bases. This CDR3 comprises 14 residues. Germline-derived CDR1 and CDR2 are SGHVS and FQNEAQ. V lost 5 bases to trimming and J lost 5 bases; unmatched junction nucleotides: 8. DNA of the CDR3: TGTGCCAGCAGCCGGACGGGACAGTCGTATGGCTACACCTTC. Its translation: CASSRTGQSYGYTF.

This chain uses TRBV28 with TRBJ2-1; 8 nucleotides match TRBD2. V dropped 4 bases and J dropped 5; count of bases not matched to a gene: 7. From germline, CDR1 is MDHEN and CDR2 SYDVKM. This CDR3 has 15 amino acids. The CDR3, as DNA: TGTGCCAGCAGTTCCAGCGGGAGCATCGACAATGAGCAGTTCTTC. This translates into CASSSSGSIDNEQFF.

This clone was recorded once. V and J are TRBV11-2 and TRBJ2-2; possibly TRBD1 for D (5 bases). Germline CDR1 reads SGHAT; CDR2 reads FQNNGV. V lost 6 bases and J 3 bases, leaving 23 bases between the germline ends. The CDR3 is 18 residues long. CDR3 sequence: CASRFFGFLRGYTGELFF. Here the CDR3 DNA reads TGTGCCAGCAGATTTTTCGGTTTTCTAAGGGGATACACCGGGGAGCTGTTTTTT.

In this sample, this clone turned up once. The chain employs TRBV7-9 and TRBJ2-7; 8 bases fit TRBD2. Trimming removed 5 bases from V and 2 bases from J; junction bases left unmatched: 5. Per germline, CDR1 SEHNR and CDR2 FQNEAQ (reference sequence). The CDR3 consists of 14 residues. The CDR3 bases are TGTGCCAGCAGCCACCGGGAGGGTCCCTACGAGCAGTACTTC. Protein product: CASSHREGPYEQYF.

V is TRBV28 and J is TRBJ2-7; TRBD2 is a possible D gene (6 bases). Germline V gene data show CDR1 as MDHEN and CDR2 as SYDVKM. Trimming cost V 3 bases and J 3 bases, with 15 bases left between them. This CDR3 has 15 residues. The CDR3 spells CASSFGGVLVYEQYF. The CDR3 DNA is TGTGCCAGCAGTTTTGGCGGGGTATTGGTCTACGAGCAGTACTTC. Variable domain in full (rest from reference TRBV28 and TRBJ2-7): DVKVTQSSRYLVKRTGEKVFLECVQDMDHENMFWYRQDPGLGLRLIYFSYDVKMKEKGDIPEGYSVSREKKERFSLILESASTNQTSMYLCASSFGGVLVYEQYFGPGTRLTVT.

This chain joins TRBV4-1 and TRBJ2-1, with a weak D call TRBD1 (6 bases). Germline CDR1 is MGHRA and CDR2 is YSYEKL. Deletions cut 0 bases from V and 9 bases from J, with 18 bases between. The CDR3 has 16 amino acids. The CDR3 nucleotides are TGCGCCAGCAGCCAAGATAATGCCAGGGGTGAAAGTGAGCAGTTCTTC. Its translation: CASSQDNARGESEQFF.